This T cell receptor beta chain was recorded in a study of T cells expressing NK-cell markers. Whole-study context: Cells sorted as CD3+CD56+NKG2C+, CD3+CD56+NKG2C- and CD3+CD56-NKG2C+ T cells supplied the TCR beta repertoires. Seven of eight sequenced donors tested HCMV-seropositive; one tested seronegative.

Study outcomes and limitations: Whether expanded NKG2C+ T cell clones recognized HCMV stayed uncertain. As a fraction of CD8+ T cells, dominant NKG2C+ clonotypes reached about 1.0-8% in six donors.

Germline loops: CDR1 DFQATT, CDR2 SNEGSKA (reference sequence). The CDR3 is 14 amino acids. Turning to this clonotype: The antigen is undetermined.

From its re-call of the 5' RACE reads, TCRdb lists each CDR3 protein once, without DNA. This sample's table has under 200,000 distinct CDR3 sequences. Sequencing was carried out using blood T cells: a sorted CD56 or NKG2C T cell subset, CD4+ or CD8+ T cells, or bulk PBMC T cells (not recorded which). This receptor was identified in a woman aged 18-70 years in good health. The rearrangement uses TRBV20-1 and TRBJ2-1; absent DNA, TCRdb's TRBD2 call cannot be checked. The CDR3 is CSARKLAGGPEQFF.